The subject of this entry is one T cell receptor (beta chain). No cognate antigen has been identified for it. No base quality values were provided; no much bigger clone lies one nucleotide off. CDR3 length: 16 amino acids, cysteine to phenylalanine. The entry retains the CDR3 DNA only, 48 bases that are in frame from base 1. The germline ends are 12 bases apart after V is trimmed by 0 bases and J by 1 base. Based on the germline V gene (reference sequence), the CDR1 and CDR2 sequences are MNHEY and SMNVEV. The data derive from a study of cytomegalovirus exposure and HLA in healthy donors (dated by TCRdb to 2017 to 2019). Broadly, across the study: An earlier analysis of under 600 of the donors reported more than 250 Gb of sequence data and 117 million unique TCR beta sequences from about 179 million T cells. Approximately 310 gigabases of sequencing data and 70 million to 100 million unique TCR sequences were included in an early release covering around 650 HLA-typed donors. Of the approximately 400 genotyped donors, more than 75% were placed in the genetic ancestry cluster associated with self-reported Caucasian donors. The study aimed to test whether signatures of past pathogen exposure could be identified by cataloging public T cell receptors. The study used immunosequencing to profile the T cell repertoires of approximately 690 subjects and linked those repertoires to cytomegalovirus serostatus. Along with the roughly 700-subject first cohort, a separate validation cohort of 120 different subjects was used. To predict cytomegalovirus infection status, the study combined high-throughput TCR immunosequencing, statistical association of individual TCRs with disease status, and machine learning. In a later analysis, previously published TCR beta repertoires from 550 to 700 donors were re-analyzed and high-resolution HLA genotyping was added so that TCR occurrence patterns could be studied. The later analysis used no new phenotypic data to find candidate immune exposures, relying instead on TCR beta sequences and their occurrence across donors. An earlier analysis of 587 of the donors applied high-throughput TCR beta sequencing to assess whether each TCR beta V gene segment acted as functional or pseudogenic. Alongside the repertoire data, information on donor age, sex, ethnicity and CMV serostatus was compiled. A later genetic analysis took genome-wide SNP genotypes for about three fifths of the roughly 700 donors and used that subset as a discovery cohort. Every discovery cohort repertoire had been produced on one sequencing platform. HLA typing included class I and class II loci at four-digit resolution. Typing coverage differed by locus: A, B, C, DRB1 and DQB1 were typed in roughly 629-630 donors, DQA1 in about 550, DPA1 in 600 to 610, and DPB1 in 450 to 480. Roughly 5 DR-DQ haplotypes were treated as single units for association and clustering because of strong linkage in the cohort. Among 300 to 500 genotyped donors of the cohort, an average of around 250,000 unique TCR beta nucleotide sequences was sequenced per donor, of which roughly 18% were non-productive. Results and caveats for the whole study, not just this receptor: A total of 150 or so TCR beta chains were listed by the study as associated with cytomegalovirus. Broadly in line with IMGT annotations, most TCR beta V segments showed up in productive rearrangements about 90% or about 30% of the time in an earlier analysis of several hundred of the donors. Most CMV-associated TCR beta chains appeared to be HLA-restricted in a later analysis, and the HLA associations seemed to be driven largely by CMV exposure. A later analysis found that HLA-associated TCR beta chains were more clonally expanded and had lower generation probabilities than equally common non-associated chains. In a later genetic analysis, a missense DCLRE1C variant was associated with V-gene and J-gene trimming of TCR beta chains, and the association was replicated in an independent cohort. At a false discovery rate of 0.05, a later analysis linked 15,000 to 20,000 TCR beta sequences to specific HLA alleles. Several of the top co-occurrence clusters appeared to be linked to parvovirus B19, influenza, CMV and Epstein-Barr virus, according to a later analysis. Sequencing depth was assumed to be roughly uniform across donors in the presence/absence analyses, though that assumption may not hold. The authors suggested that the approach could potentially be generalized to other disease states and immunological phenotypes. A further reported finding was that TCR beta sequences accurately predicted the HLA-A and HLA-B alleles for most subjects in the first cohort. Across donors, most TCR sequences were observed very rarely, whereas some public TCRs were present in many individuals. For the cohort, immune exposure information was limited to CMV serostatus. In vitro tests confirmed that three of the cytomegalovirus-associated TCR beta chains recognize cytomegalovirus antigens. In a later analysis, the rate of TCR association differed among HLA loci, with DRB1 alleles having the most associated TCRs and HLA-C alleles having the fewest. When HLA alleles, especially DR and DQ, strongly co-occurred, TCR associations were difficult to assign to individual alleles. Because HLA typing was missing for some donors at each locus, association tests included only the typed subset. The earlier analysis of almost 600 of the donors excluded around 17 rarely observed V segments, including chromosome 9 orphons, because counts were too low. Correlated functional status among segregating V segments might reflect linkage disequilibrium, but an unknown experimental factor could not be ruled out. The classifier was reported to diagnose cytomegalovirus status with high specificity and sensitivity in both the original and validation cohorts. A cluster of highly shared sequence variants was judged likely to be a technical artifact of the sequencing pipeline. The cohort was sequenced for TCR beta chains only, and without alpha or paired-chain data the features that could be detected were limited. Some IMGT-functional V segments, including TRBV6-2 and TRBV6-3, could not be told apart with the 87-base-pair reads, so those segments were excluded. Compared with the roughly 670-donor mean, donors in an Asian-associated ancestry cluster had fewer N-insertions in productive TCRs, according to a later genetic analysis.

In total, fewer than 750 healthy bone marrow donors made up the cohort. Cohort members were all nominally healthy when sampled, although unrecorded immune exposures were likely present. The donor was CMV seronegative and was included in the group of a few hundred seronegative cohort members. Each donor provided a peripheral blood sample, and peripheral blood mononuclear cells were used for TCR beta sequencing. Genomic DNA extraction from the blood cell samples was performed with the Qiagen DNeasy Blood Extraction Kit. The library was made by the immunoSEQ multiplex PCR assay. A mixture of 60 forward primers for TCR Vbeta segments and 13 reverse primers for TCR Jbeta segments was used in the multiplex PCR. The CDR3 region of rearranged TCR beta genes was amplified from genomic DNA with a multiplex PCR assay. The amplified TCR beta libraries were sequenced on the Illumina HiSeq System as 87-base-pair reads. In the paper's pipeline: In a later analysis, tens of millions of unique TCR beta chains were counted across the approximately 640 repertoires, and roughly 9.9 million of these chains were shared by at least two donors. To remove PCR and sequencing errors, raw reads were error-corrected and collapsed into unique sequences using a nearest-neighbor algorithm that merged closely related sequences. V, D and J gene segments were assigned by aligning CDR3 sequences to IMGT reference sequences. For a sequence to be retained, a match of at least six nucleotides was required to both a V gene segment and a J gene segment. Rearrangements were called productive when the CDR3 lacked stop codons and stayed in frame with V and J; all others were non-productive. CDR3 was defined by IMGT convention, running from the second conserved V-encoded cysteine to the conserved J-encoded phenylalanine. The earlier analysis of some 550 of the donors excluded any sequence lacking an unambiguous match to a single V gene segment. An earlier analysis of roughly 590 of the donors called V segments functional above 56.7% productive rearrangements and segregating when the between-donor standard deviation exceeded 5%. To diagnose cytomegalovirus status from the catalog of TCR beta chain sequences, a statistical classification framework was built. V and J gene assignment, in a later analysis, came from comparing TCR nucleotide sequences with IMGT/GENE-DB human TR gene sequences. In a later analysis, CDR3 sequences and most-parsimonious VDJ recombination scenarios were assigned using the TCRdist pipeline. In a later analysis, each TCR beta chain was defined by its CDR3 amino acid sequence together with its V-gene family, and reads lacking a unique V-gene family were excluded. As a way to deal with suspected cross-contamination and a sequencing artifact, a later analysis dropped approximately 590 nucleotide sequences that were highly shared and had low generation probability. In a later analysis, a clonal expansion index was calculated for each public chain from normalized within-repertoire ranks of inferred template counts. A later analysis computed generation probabilities with a VDJ recombination model fitted to out-of-frame rearrangements, and checked the results against IGoR. In a later analysis, TCR-TCR, TCR-HLA and TCR-CMV co-occurrence was scored with hypergeometric tests, and a repertoire-size bias correction was applied to TCR pairs. In a later analysis, false discovery rates were estimated by permuting HLA or CMV assignments 20 times. In a later analysis, co-occurring TCRs were grouped using DBSCAN, and TCRdist sequence similarity was added for clustering within HLA-allele-positive subsets. Repertoires with fewer than 30,000 or more than 120,000 public chains, plus five repertoires with anomalous nucleotide sharing, were excluded from co-occurrence clustering. Entries here come from immuneACCESS through TCRdb and include only in-frame sequences with V and J called. Some clones fail to appear in such tables; in the studies checked, an unresolved V gene covers under half of the shortfall, and the cause of the remainder is unknown. The DNA was the basis for D and trimming; V, J and clone size are from that table. The sample data list tens of thousands of clones, and roughly four fifths of these were observed just once. The ten largest clonotypes hold 1.9% of the sample.

Source material: PBMCs. The TCR sequence derives from a man younger than 30 in good health and CMV-seronegative. The chain links TRBV27 with TRBJ1-1; the D gene remains uncertain. The CDR3 region: CASSLSVGVKNTEAFF. Here is the DNA: TGTGCCAGCAGTTTATCTGTCGGGGTCAAGAACACTGAAGCTTTCTTT.